The 26 T cell receptor beta chains presented below share a single source sample, sequenced in a study of vaccination and CD4 T cells after COVID-19. Their target antigens are unknown. Sequenced with the Oncomine TCR Beta short-read assay was DNA taken from cultured CD4+ T cells. Investigators isolated genomic DNA from cultured CD4+ T cells. Using its own MiXCR run on the PCR reads, TCRdb lists one record per CDR3 protein. The table records about 10,000 distinct CDR3 sequences, around 30% of them present only once. Treatment denoted: roughly 10-day PBMC culture with coronavirus spike peptide pools or control peptides (ViraFEST assay). From the unexposed donor, CD4+ T cells were collected ahead of the COVID-19 pandemic (2011-2018). Sequences were obtained from CD4+ T cells from blood, cultured in vitro. The receptors shown here come from a human donor in good health.

The chain employs TRBV15 and TRBJ1-2, with TRBD1 as a possible D gene (5 bases). Germline lookup yields CDR1 LNHNV and CDR2 YYDKDF (reference sequence). The CDR3 contains 17 residues. V was trimmed by 4 bases and J by 5 bases, leaving 23 bases between them. In DNA, the CDR3 is TGTGCCACCAGCAAACCCAGGGTAAAGACACCACCTTATGGCTACACCTTC. Translated, it gives CATSKPRVKTPPYGYTF.

This clonotype was detected a few times. The chain combines TRBV7-2 with TRBJ1-2; 7 nucleotides align to TRBD1. There are 13 residues in the CDR3. The germline V gene has CDR1 SGHTA and CDR2 FQGNSA. V trimming: 4 bases; J trimming: 8 bases; junction bases outside the gene matches: 7. The CDR3 spells CASSYRDSIGYTF. CDR3 nucleotide sequence: TGTGCCAGCAGCTACCGGGACAGTATCGGCTACACCTTC.

This clonotype was counted a few times. This sequence joins TRBV19 and TRBJ1-5; 9 nucleotides line up with TRBD1. This CDR3 is built from 15 residues. J lost 4 bases, V lost 8 bases, and 9 bases had no gene match. The germline gives CDR1 LNHDA, CDR2 SQIVND (reference sequence). The DNA for the CDR3 is TGTGCCAGTGATGTCACCGGGACAGGGAATCAGCCCCAGCATTTT. As protein: CASDVTGTGNQPQHF.

This chain joins TRBV28 and TRBJ1-1; D is unclear. V lost 2 bases to trimming and J lost 7 bases, with 8 bases between them. Germline CDR1 and CDR2: MDHEN and SYDVKM. This CDR3 has 12 amino acids. The DNA of the CDR3 is TGTGCCAGCAGTTTACCGGCAGATGAAGCTTTCTTT. Amino acid sequence: CASSLPADEAFF. Full variable domain (rest looked up from reference TRBV28 and TRBJ1-1): DVKVTQSSRYLVKRTGEKVFLECVQDMDHENMFWYRQDPGLGLRLIYFSYDVKMKEKGDIPEGYSVSREKKERFSLILESASTNQTSMYLCASSLPADEAFFGQGTRLTVV.

The rearrangement joins TRBV14 to TRBJ2-7; TRBD1 might be the D (6 bases). The germline V gene has CDR1 SGHDN and CDR2 FVKESK. The CDR3 is 14 residues long. V was shortened by 5 bases and J by 7 bases, with 18 bases between the two germline ends. CDR3 bases: TGTGCCAGCAGCGAATGGGGGCCCGACACTGAGCAGTACTTC. This codes for CASSEWGPDTEQYF.

A few counts support this clonotype. The chain is built from TRBV6-1 and TRBJ2-7, with D possibly being TRBD1 or TRBD2 (5 bases each). The V end was cut by 11 bases, the J end by 7 bases, with 12 bases between. Germline V gene lookup returns CDR1 MNHNS and CDR2 SASEGT. This CDR3 comprises 10 residues. As DNA, the CDR3 is TGTGCCGGGGGTTTCGAAGAGCAGTACTTC. It is translated as CAGGFEEQYF.

About this clonotype itself: This may arise from a read error, as a much more abundant clone is one base away. V and J are TRBV15 and TRBJ2-5; D possibly matches TRBD1 or TRBD2 (6 bases each). CDR1 LNHNV and CDR2 YYDKDF come from the germline V gene (reference sequence). This CDR3 is 12 amino acids long. CDR3 residues: CATSRGQEIQYF. In nucleotides, the CDR3 is TGTGCCACCAGCCGGGGGCAGGAGATCCAGTACTTC.

This clonotype was counted a few times. This sequence joins TRBV7-3 and TRBJ2-5, with D possibly matching TRBD2 (5 bases). Germline CDR1 reads SGHTA; CDR2 reads FQGTGA. V was clipped by 5 bases and J by 3 bases, with 13 bases between them. There are 14 residues in the CDR3. The CDR3 sequence: CASSPTAAEETQYF. CDR3 coding DNA: TGTGCCAGCAGCCCCACAGCGGCGGAAGAGACCCAGTACTTC.

This chain uses TRBV7-8 with TRBJ2-2; TRBD2 matches at 10 bases. The CDR3 spans 16 residues. The germline V gene has CDR1 SGHVS and CDR2 FQNEAQ. Trimming cost V 5 bases and J 1 base; bases outside gene matches: 4. The CDR3 nucleotides are TGTGCCAGCAGCCCAAGGACTAGCGGGAACACCGGGGAGCTGTTTTTT. This codes for CASSPRTSGNTGELFF.

Here the CDR3 DNA reads TGTGCCAGCAGTGAATTGGCTAATTCAGAGCAGTACTTC. This sequence encodes CASSELANSEQYF. This chain connects TRBV25-1 to TRBJ2-7; no firm D call. Trimming cost V 1 base and J 7 bases, with 11 bases left between them. CDR3 length: 13 residues. CDR1 is MGHDK and CDR2 is SYGVNS in the germline V gene.

The chain recombines TRBV7-9 with TRBJ2-2; TRBD1 or TRBD2 may be the D gene (5 bases each). CDR3 length: 14 amino acids. Germline V gene lookup returns CDR1 SEHNR and CDR2 FQNEAQ (reference sequence). The V end lost 2 bases, the J end lost 3 bases, and 7 bases lay between the germline ends. The CDR3 here is CASSLMGDTGELFF. The CDR3 DNA reads TGTGCCAGCAGCTTAATGGGGGACACCGGGGAGCTGTTTTTT.

J is TRBJ1-2 and V is TRBV4-3; D remains ambiguous. The germline V gene has CDR1 LGHNA and CDR2 YSLEER. This CDR3 spans 14 amino acids. V lost 1 base and J 3 bases, leaving 9 bases between the germline ends. The CDR3 sequence is CASSQGWRDYGYTF. CDR3 DNA: TGCGCCAGCAGCCAAGGATGGAGGGACTATGGCTACACCTTC.

The V gene is TRBV27, the J gene TRBJ2-3; tentatively, D is TRBD2 (6 bases). The germline V gene has CDR1 MNHEY and CDR2 SMNVEV (reference sequence). This CDR3 has 16 residues. Trimming stripped 6 bases from V and 0 bases from J, with 16 bases between. The CDR3 is CASSPLGGPSTDTQYF. CDR3 DNA sequence: TGTGCCAGCAGCCCTTTAGGAGGGCCGAGCACAGATACGCAGTATTTT.

This clonotype was seen more than once but under ten times. The V call is TRBV25-1, the J call TRBJ2-1; 10 nucleotides match TRBD2. V was pared by 4 bases and J by 5 bases, with 5 bases of the junction left unmatched. The germline gives CDR1 MGHDK, CDR2 SYGVNS. The CDR3 is 15 amino acids. CDR3 residues: CASSGGLAGDNEQFF. The CDR3 DNA sequence: TGTGCCAGCAGTGGGGGTCTAGCGGGGGACAATGAGCAGTTCTTC.

The chain links TRBV27 to TRBJ2-7; 12 positions agree with TRBD2. V trimming: 2 bases; J trimming: 4 bases; junction bases outside the gene matches: 3. The CDR3 loop spans 15 amino acids. Germline CDR1 MNHEY, CDR2 SMNVEV (reference sequence). The CDR3 is CASSLGTSGFYEQYF. The DNA of the CDR3 is TGTGCCAGCAGTTTAGGGACTAGCGGGTTTTACGAGCAGTACTTC.

This chain connects TRBV27 to TRBJ1-6; 7 bases are shared with TRBD1. J gave up 7 bases and V 2 bases, and 5 bases lay outside the gene matches. The CDR3 covers 15 residues. CDR1 MNHEY and CDR2 SMNVEV come from the germline V gene (reference sequence). CDR3 residues: CASSLTRDSNSPLHF. The CDR3 nucleotides are TGTGCCAGCAGTTTAACCCGGGACAGCAATTCACCCCTCCACTTT.

There are a few counts of this clonotype. V usage is TRBV20-1 and J usage is TRBJ2-1; 10 nucleotides agree with TRBD2. V was clipped by 5 bases and J by 6 bases; unmatched bases: 16. The CDR3 length is 17 residues. From germline, CDR1 is DFQATT and CDR2 SNEGSKA (reference sequence). The CDR3 nucleotides are TGCAGTGCTCACCCCGGGCTAGCGGGAGACGATGGCAATGAGCAGTTCTTC. It translates to CSAHPGLAGDDGNEQFF.

As concerns this clonotype: An end of the junction differs from the germline gene, which may be a read error. The chain has TRBV7-7 and TRBJ2-5; 9 bases align to TRBD2. The CDR3 has 16 amino acids. Germline CDR1 and CDR2: SSHAT and FNYEAQ (reference sequence). The CDR3 loop is CASSLGLAGNQETQYF. DNA of the CDR3: TGTGCTAGCAGCTTAGGGCTAGCGGGAAACCAAGAGACCCAGTACTTC.

On this clonotype itself: The DNA is left out, because the CDR3 cannot be placed on it with certainty; the CDR3 is given as TCRdb lists it. The genes are TRBV20-1 and TRBJ1-2; TRBD1, the table's D call, was not compared with the DNA. The CDR3 has 22 residues if both end residues are counted. Germline V lookup: CDR1 DFQATT, CDR2 SNEGSKA (reference sequence). CDR3 protein: CSAPGTVSYEQYFGPGPYGYTF.

The chain is built from TRBV28 and TRBJ1-5; 10 bases match TRBD1. With V trimmed by 3 bases and J by 6 bases, 5 bases remained unmatched. This CDR3 has 15 amino acids. Germline assignment: CDR1 MDHEN and CDR2 SYDVKM. The CDR3 sequence: CASSLLGQGTQPQHF. The CDR3 DNA is TGTGCCAGCAGTTTGCTGGGACAGGGGACTCAGCCCCAGCATTTT.

This clonotype turned up a few times. The chain is built from TRBV12-3 or TRBV12-4 and TRBJ2-5; D gene ambiguous. This CDR3 is built from 12 residues. V was shortened by 6 bases and J by 5 bases, with 10 bases between the two germline ends. CDR3 sequence: CASRLGSETQYF. CDR3 coding DNA: TGTGCCAGCAGGTTGGGTTCCGAGACCCAGTACTTC.

This chain uses TRBV18 with TRBJ1-5; tentative D call: TRBD1 (6 bases). CDR1 is KGHSH and CDR2 is LQKENI in the germline V gene. Trimming took 3 bases from V and 5 from J, leaving 11 bases between them. The CDR3 covers 14 residues. The CDR3 loop reads CASSPGPGDQPQHF. Written as DNA, the CDR3 is TGTGCCAGCTCACCGGGGCCAGGGGATCAGCCCCAGCATTTT.

The rearrangement links TRBV18 to TRBJ2-3; 7 bases align to TRBD2. Germline CDR1 and CDR2: KGHSH and LQKENI. CDR3 length: 16 residues. V trimming: 3 bases; J trimming: 0 bases; junction bases outside the gene matches: 6. DNA of the CDR3: TGTGCCAGCTCACCCCGGGCGGGAGTGAGCACAGATACGCAGTATTTT. It yields the protein CASSPRAGVSTDTQYF.

The CDR3 is CASSRRTSGEYEQYF. In DNA, the CDR3 is TGTGCCAGCAGTCGAAGGACTAGCGGGGAATACGAGCAGTACTTC. The chain has TRBV7-9 and TRBJ2-7; 12 bases map to TRBD2. Germline-derived CDR1 and CDR2 are SEHNR and FQNEAQ (reference sequence). V trimming: 6 bases; J trimming: 4 bases; junction bases outside the gene matches: 7. This CDR3 has 15 amino acids.

This clonotype was observed a few times. The V and J genes are TRBV20-1 and TRBJ2-2, with 11 bases identical to TRBD1. CDR1 and CDR2 (germline): DFQATT, SNEGSKA (reference sequence). After removal of 8 bases from V and 5 bases from J, the junction contained 10 bases not matched to a gene. CDR3 size: 15 residues. CDR3 region: CSSTRTGGGTGELFF. The DNA of the CDR3 is TGCAGTTCCACTCGGACAGGGGGCGGGACCGGGGAGCTGTTTTTT.

This CDR3 is CSVGNSRSANTGELFF. For the CDR3, the DNA is TGCAGCGTTGGCAACAGCAGAAGCGCGAACACCGGGGAGCTGTTTTTT. This chain joins TRBV29-1 and TRBJ2-2; D unresolved. Between the trimmed V and J ends, which lost 4 bases and 0 bases, there was a span of 15 bases. The CDR3 length is 16 residues. Germline V gene lookup returns CDR1 SQVTM and CDR2 ANQGSEA.